This entry lists 8 T cell receptor beta chains sequenced from one sample in a study of early stage breast cancer tumors. Clones were sequenced by immunoSEQ multiplex PCR, and TCRdb holds only the in-frame ones, with some missing. The top ten hold approximately 11% of the sample, which has some 28,000 clones, 80% seen once. The sample comprised blood. These receptors all stem from a person in their sixties or seventies with breast cancer.

The chain employs TRBV4-2 and TRBJ2-7; the match to TRBD1 covers 7 bases. The CDR3 runs to 16 residues. The ends lost 2 bases at V and 5 bases at J; junction bases unmatched: 12. The V gene's germline CDR1 is LGHNA and CDR2 YNFKEQ. The CDR3 bases are TGTGCCAGCAGCCAACCTTCGGGGACAGACATCCACGAGCAGTACTTC. Amino acid sequence: CASSQPSGTDIHEQYF.

The chain carries TRBV28 and TRBJ2-2; D might be TRBD2 (6 bases). Germline assignment: CDR1 MDHEN and CDR2 SYDVKM. This CDR3 region has 17 residues. Trimming took 3 bases from V and 5 from J, leaving 19 bases between them. Here the CDR3 reads CASSLFLVGRDTGELFF. In nucleotides, the CDR3 is TGTGCCAGCAGTTTGTTTTTGGTCGGGAGAGATACCGGGGAGCTGTTTTTT.

The V and J genes are TRBV10-3 and TRBJ2-7, with D unresolved. The CDR3 runs 13 residues. Trimming removed 7 bases at V and 7 bases at J, with 17 bases between. CDR1 is ENHRY, CDR2 SYGVKD, per germline. The CDR3 DNA reads TGTGCCATCAAAGCCGCCCAGGCTGGGGAGCAGTACTTC. Amino acids: CAIKAAQAGEQYF.

The chain joins TRBV2 to TRBJ1-2; D gene uncertain. CDR3 length: 13 residues. V lost 3 bases and J lost 3, with 8 bases in between. Germline CDR1 is SNHLY and CDR2 is FYNNEI. The CDR3, as DNA: TGTGCCAGCAGTGACACGGTGGACTATGGCTACACCTTC. Encoded protein: CASSDTVDYGYTF.

This chain uses TRBV4-3 with TRBJ2-7, with TRBD2 identical over 8 bases. Germline lookup yields CDR1 LGHNA and CDR2 YSLEER. The CDR3 length is 16 residues. The V segment lost 1 base and the J segment 7 bases; nucleotides outside the gene matches: 12. CDR3 coding DNA: TGCGCCAGCAGCCAAGGGGCAGGACGGACTAGCAGAGAGCAGTACTTC. Amino acids: CASSQGAGRTSREQYF.

This clone is medium-sized in the sample. The chain's CDR3 is CASSHPGTGSYEQYF. The CDR3 coding sequence is TGTGCCAGCAGCCACCCCGGGACAGGAAGTTACGAGCAGTACTTC. The chain uses TRBV16 and TRBJ2-7; TRBD1 matches 8 bases. The CDR3 totals 15 residues. Germline V gene data show CDR1 as KGHSY and CDR2 as FQNENV. With V trimmed by 3 bases and J by 4 bases, 8 bases remained unmatched.

The genes are TRBV10-3 and TRBJ2-1; 15 bases match TRBD2. The V segment lost 2 bases and the J segment 12 bases; nucleotides outside the gene matches: 5. CDR1 and CDR2 from the germline V gene are ENHRY and SYGVKD. The CDR3 runs 15 residues. The CDR3 sequence is CAISEGTSGRQRQFF. In nucleotides, the CDR3 is TGTGCCATCAGTGAGGGGACTAGCGGGAGGCAACGGCAGTTCTTC.

The chain couples TRBV5-5 to TRBJ1-1; the match to TRBD1 covers 7 bases. The CDR3 length is 15 residues. Germline V lookup: CDR1 SGHKS, CDR2 YYEKEE (reference sequence). V dropped 0 bases and J dropped 1; count of bases not matched to a gene: 3. This CDR3 reads CASSLGQGGNTEAFF. As DNA, the CDR3 is TGTGCCAGCAGCTTGGGCCAGGGGGGGAACACTGAAGCTTTCTTT.